Each of the 9 T cell receptor beta chains below was sequenced from the same sample in a study of shared clonotypes between healthy human individuals. Clones were sequenced by immunoSEQ multiplex PCR, and TCRdb holds only the in-frame ones, with some missing. The sample has approximately 1.5 million clones, 95% to 99% seen once. The sample consisted of naive CD4+ T cells sorted from blood. The subset was: CD45RA+ positively selected. The receptors were gathered from a man aged 30 to 45 in good health.

In this sample, this clone turned up once. The rearrangement joins TRBV10-3 to TRBJ2-7, with a possible D match to TRBD1 (6 bases). Germline values: CDR1 ENHRY, CDR2 SYGVKD. The CDR3 is 12 residues long. Trimming took off 6 bases at V and 6 bases at J, with 12 bases between the two ends. The CDR3 DNA follows: TGTGCCATCAGCCCCCAGGGGCGCGAGCAGTACTTC. Translation: CAISPQGREQYF.

The chain has TRBV5-1 and TRBJ2-1; maybe TRBD1 (5 bases). Deletions cut 1 base from V and 5 bases from J, with 22 bases between. In germline, CDR1 is SGHRS, CDR2 YFSETQ. The CDR3 contains 18 residues. The CDR3 region is CASSLRWALQGSHNEQFF. As DNA, the CDR3 is TGCGCCAGCAGCTTGAGGTGGGCGCTGCAGGGTAGCCACAATGAGCAGTTCTTC.

CDR3 loop: CASSLRSGQHTPYF. CDR3 nucleotides: TGTGCCAGCAGCTTACGTTCGGGCCAACATACTCCGTACTTC. This chain uses TRBV7-2 with TRBJ2-7; D unresolved. CDR1 and CDR2 from the germline V gene are SGHTA and FQGNSA. V was shortened by 2 bases and J by 12 bases, with 20 bases between the two germline ends. The CDR3 runs to 14 residues.

The chain joins TRBV10-1 to TRBJ1-1; D is ambiguous. The CDR3 is made up of 15 amino acids. Germline CDR1 and CDR2: WNHNN and SYGVQD (reference sequence). Trimming left V 8 bases short and J 0 bases short, with 16 bases between. The CDR3 loop is CASPGPNDMNTEAFF. The CDR3 coding sequence is TGCGCCAGCCCCGGCCCCAACGACATGAACACTGAAGCTTTCTTT.

Comments on this clone: Other nucleotide sequences in the sample specify the same CDR3. V is TRBV29-1 and J is TRBJ2-2, with 8 positions matching TRBD1. Losses at the gene ends were 4 bases for V and 4 bases for J; bases not matched to a gene: 2. CDR1 and CDR2 from the germline V gene are SQVTM and ANQGSEA. CDR3 length equals 13 residues. This chain's CDR3 is CSVGTGSTGELFF. Written as DNA, the CDR3 is TGCAGCGTTGGGACAGGGAGCACCGGGGAGCTGTTTTTT.

The V call is TRBV28, the J call TRBJ2-7; D is undetermined. This CDR3 has 13 residues. With 5 bases removed from V and 3 bases from J, the gap between germline ends came to 11 bases. Germline CDR1 MDHEN, CDR2 SYDVKM. The CDR3 DNA reads as TGTGCCAGCAGTCCTCCCCTTCTCTACGAGCAGTACTTC. This gives the protein CASSPPLLYEQYF. Filled out from reference TRBV28 and TRBJ2-7, the complete variable domain reads DVKVTQSSRYLVKRTGEKVFLECVQDMDHENMFWYRQDPGLGLRLIYFSYDVKMKEKGDIPEGYSVSREKKERFSLILESASTNQTSMYLCASSPPLLYEQYFGPGTRLTVT.

Details on this clone: Other DNA variants within this sample encode the same CDR3. The chain uses TRBV7-8 and TRBJ2-2; unclear D gene. Germline CDR1 is SGHVS and CDR2 is FQNEAQ. V was clipped by 1 base and J by 6 bases, with 6 bases between them. This CDR3 is built from 13 residues. CDR3 coding DNA: TGTGCCAGCAGCTTAGTCTCGCCCGGGGAGCTGTTTTTT. As protein: CASSLVSPGELFF.

This clone was seen more than once but under ten times. V and J are TRBV4-1 and TRBJ2-7; TRBD1 might be the D (6 bases). Trimming took off 2 bases at V and 3 bases at J, with 11 bases between the two ends. The germline CDR1 and CDR2 sequences are MGHRA and YSYEKL. The CDR3 covers 14 residues. CDR3 bases: TGCGCCAGCAGCCAACCAGGGGTGGGCTACGAGCAGTACTTC. It translates to CASSQPGVGYEQYF.

The CDR3 DNA is TGTGCCAGTAGTACCCACCGCGCCGGAGAAGAAAAACTGTTTTTT. Translation: CASSTHRAGEEKLFF. The genes are TRBV19 and TRBJ1-4; no firm D call. Between the trimmed V and J ends, which lost 4 bases and 8 bases, there was a span of 17 bases. The CDR3 sequence is 15 residues long. From germline, CDR1 is LNHDA and CDR2 SQIVND (reference sequence).